This T cell receptor (beta chain) was sequenced for a study of response to subunit inactivated influenza vaccine (dated by TCRdb to the late 2010s). For the study in its entirety: Deep quantitative profiling of the T cell receptor repertoire was used in the study to follow responses to a trivalent subunit inactivated influenza vaccine. The research as a whole found: It was suggested by the authors that each seasonal influenza vaccination may recruit only a limited number of new T cells.

The library was obtained by RT-PCR. These reads were obtained on an Illumina HiSeq 2500. TCRdb redid the processing of the public reads, applying fastp at Q25 and MiXCR, and retained in-frame beta chains. Here each entry gathers all rows of one CDR3 protein and keeps the most common genes and DNA. Within this sample are 450,000 to 600,000 distinct CDR3 sequences, with under 9% of them counted one time only. The top ten constitute about an eighth of the sample. Reading the germline V gene gives CDR1 ENHRY and CDR2 SYGVKD. Including cysteine and phenylalanine, the CDR3 has 12 amino acids. Of the read, only the CDR3 DNA is kept; its 36 bases are in frame from base 1. The junction shows trimming of 6 bases on V and 2 bases on J, plus 7 bases between the germline ends. Turning to this clonotype: Which antigen it targets is not known. Qualities for individual bases were not recorded, and no much larger clone is one base off.

Here the chain combines TRBV10-3 and TRBJ1-1, with the D segment identity uncertain. Material: PBMCs from blood, obtained 23 months after vaccination. This receptor was identified in a man in his fifties or sixties who received an inactivated influenza vaccine. Donor details come from another sample of the same person, matched by shared clones. The DNA is as follows: TGTGCCATCAGGGATGCAAACACTGAAGCTTTCTTT. Protein translation: CAIRDANTEAFF.